The next 8 T cell receptor beta chains were all read from a single sample in a study of cytomegalovirus exposure and HLA in healthy donors. 13 Jbeta primers and 60 Vbeta primers were used for the PCR. Measured with immunoSEQ multiplex PCR; TCRdb has only the in-frame clones, and not every one. The sample includes 100,000 or so clones, around 74% of them seen just once. Sequencing was performed on PBMCs. The receptors originated from a woman in her thirties or forties in good health and CMV-seropositive.

This sequence joins TRBV5-8 and TRBJ2-7; D call uncertain. The CDR3 sequence is 13 residues long. Germline CDR1 and CDR2: SGHTS and YDEGEE. V was clipped by 2 bases and J by 12 bases, with 18 bases between them. The CDR3 nucleotides are TGTGCCAGCAGCTTTATAGGCGGCGCTGCCATGTACTTC. Amino acid sequence: CASSFIGGAAMYF.

This rearrangement joins TRBV6-1 to TRBJ1-5; tentatively, D is TRBD1 (6 bases). Germline-derived CDR1 and CDR2 are MNHNS and SASEGT. Trimming left V 4 bases short and J 1 base short, with 14 bases between. This CDR3 has 16 amino acids. The CDR3 bases are TGTGCCAGCAGTGGGCTACAGGGATTCAGCAATCAGCCCCAGCATTTT. Translating gives CASSGLQGFSNQPQHF.

This chain connects TRBV27 to TRBJ2-1; the match to TRBD2 covers 9 bases. CDR1 and CDR2 (germline): MNHEY, SMNVEV (reference sequence). CDR3 length equals 13 residues. With 8 bases clipped from V and 10 bases from J, the junction kept 9 bases outside the gene matches. The CDR3 DNA sequence: TGTGCCAGCGAGAGCGGGAGGCATCAGGAGCAGTTCTTC. Protein product: CASESGRHQEQFF.

The CDR3 loop reads CASSLGADNSYEQYF. The CDR3 region has the DNA TGTGCCAGCAGCTTGGGGGCAGACAACTCCTACGAGCAGTACTTC. This chain joins TRBV5-4 and TRBJ2-7, with D hard to call. Germline CDR1 and CDR2: SGHNT and YYREEE (reference sequence). V gave up 0 bases and J gave up 0 bases, with 10 bases separating them. CDR3 length equals 15 residues.

The chain joins TRBV5-5 to TRBJ2-2; 8 bases are a match to TRBD1. The CDR3 is 15 residues long. Germline CDR1 is SGHKS and CDR2 is YYEKEE (reference sequence). J gave up 1 base and V 2 bases, and 1 base lay outside the gene matches. CDR3 DNA: TGTGCCAGCAGCTTAGGACAGGGGAACACCGGGGAGCTGTTTTTT. Protein product: CASSLGQGNTGELFF.

The genes are TRBV5-1 and TRBJ2-4, with 7 bases fitting TRBD1. With 4 bases clipped from V and 3 bases from J, the junction kept 4 bases outside the gene matches. This CDR3 has 14 amino acids. CDR1 SGHRS and CDR2 YFSETQ come from the germline V gene. The CDR3 bases are TGCGCCAGCAGCCATCGACAGGGCAAAAACATTCAGTACTTC. This translates into CASSHRQGKNIQYF.

The chain employs TRBV13 and TRBJ2-7; 8 bases line up with TRBD1. This CDR3 has 15 amino acids. Germline CDR1 reads PRHDT; CDR2 reads FYEKMQ (reference sequence). The V and J ends lost 5 bases and 3 bases, in that order; junction bases with no gene match: 9. The CDR3 coding sequence is TGTGCCAGCAGCCCCCTAGGGGGGACAGGCTACGAGCAGTACTTC. Translated, it gives CASSPLGGTGYEQYF.

This clone was seen a handful of times. The rearrangement joins TRBV28 to TRBJ2-7, with 7 nucleotides matching TRBD1. The CDR3 is 14 amino acids. V shed 4 bases and J 4 bases; nucleotides not matched to a gene: 7. Germline V gives CDR1 MDHEN, CDR2 SYDVKM. The CDR3 spells CASSSRQGWYEQYF. DNA for the CDR3: TGTGCCAGCAGTTCCCGACAGGGTTGGTACGAGCAGTACTTC. The whole variable domain, filled in from reference TRBV28 and TRBJ2-7, reads DVKVTQSSRYLVKRTGEKVFLECVQDMDHENMFWYRQDPGLGLRLIYFSYDVKMKEKGDIPEGYSVSREKKERFSLILESASTNQTSMYLCASSSRQGWYEQYFGPGTRLTVT.